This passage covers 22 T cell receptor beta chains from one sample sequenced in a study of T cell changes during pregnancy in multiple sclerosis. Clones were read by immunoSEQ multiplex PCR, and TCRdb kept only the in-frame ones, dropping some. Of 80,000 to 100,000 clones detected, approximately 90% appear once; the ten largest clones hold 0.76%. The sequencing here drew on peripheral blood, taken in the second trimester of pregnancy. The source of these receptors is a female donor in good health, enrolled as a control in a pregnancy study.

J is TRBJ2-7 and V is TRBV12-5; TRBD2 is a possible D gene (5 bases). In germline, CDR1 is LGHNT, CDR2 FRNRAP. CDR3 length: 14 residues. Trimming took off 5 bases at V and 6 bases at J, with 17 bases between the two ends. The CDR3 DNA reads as TGTGCTAGTGGTCTTGCGGAAGGCCGGGGCGAGCAGTACTTC. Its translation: CASGLAEGRGEQYF. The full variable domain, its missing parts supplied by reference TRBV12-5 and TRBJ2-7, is DARVTQTPRHKVTEMGQEVTMRCQPILGHNTVFWYRQTMMQGLELLAYFRNRAPLDDSGMPKDRFSAEMPDATLATLKIQPSEPRDSAVYFCASGLAEGRGEQYFGPGTRLTVT.

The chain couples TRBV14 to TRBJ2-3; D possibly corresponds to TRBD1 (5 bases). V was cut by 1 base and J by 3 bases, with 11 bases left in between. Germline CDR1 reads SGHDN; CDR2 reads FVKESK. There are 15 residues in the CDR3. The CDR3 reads CASSQGAGWTDTQYF. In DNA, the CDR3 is TGTGCCAGCAGCCAAGGGGCAGGGTGGACAGATACGCAGTATTTT.

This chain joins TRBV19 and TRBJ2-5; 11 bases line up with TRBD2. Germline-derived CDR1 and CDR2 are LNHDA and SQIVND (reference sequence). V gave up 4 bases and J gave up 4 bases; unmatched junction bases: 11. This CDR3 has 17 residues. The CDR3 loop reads CASSKGQLAGGGETQYF. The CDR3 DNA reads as TGTGCCAGTAGTAAGGGCCAGCTAGCGGGAGGAGGAGAGACCCAGTACTTC.

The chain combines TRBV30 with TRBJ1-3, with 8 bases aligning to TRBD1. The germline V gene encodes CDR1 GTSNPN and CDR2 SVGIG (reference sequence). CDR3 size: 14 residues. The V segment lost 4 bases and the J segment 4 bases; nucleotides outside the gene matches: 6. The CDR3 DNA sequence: TGTGCCTGGAAACCAGGGGGCGCCGGAAACACCATATATTTT. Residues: CAWKPGGAGNTIYF.

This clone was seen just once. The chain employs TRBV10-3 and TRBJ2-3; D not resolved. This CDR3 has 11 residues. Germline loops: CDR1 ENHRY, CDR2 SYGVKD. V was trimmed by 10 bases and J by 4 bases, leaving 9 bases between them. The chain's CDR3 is CATGPADTQYF. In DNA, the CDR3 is TGTGCCACTGGTCCAGCAGATACGCAGTATTTT.

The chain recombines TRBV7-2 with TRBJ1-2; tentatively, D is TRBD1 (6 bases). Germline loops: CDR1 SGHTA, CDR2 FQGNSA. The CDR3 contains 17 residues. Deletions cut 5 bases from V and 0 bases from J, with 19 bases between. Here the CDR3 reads CASSTTRTVRANYGYTF. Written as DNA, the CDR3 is TGTGCCAGCAGCACCACGAGGACAGTCCGGGCTAACTATGGCTACACCTTC. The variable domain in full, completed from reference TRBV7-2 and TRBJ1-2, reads GAGVSQSPSNKVTEKGKDVELRCDPISGHTALYWYRQSLGQGLEFLIYFQGNSAPDKSGLPSDRFSAERTGGSVSTLTIQRTQQEDSAVYLCASSTTRTVRANYGYTFGSGTRLTVV.

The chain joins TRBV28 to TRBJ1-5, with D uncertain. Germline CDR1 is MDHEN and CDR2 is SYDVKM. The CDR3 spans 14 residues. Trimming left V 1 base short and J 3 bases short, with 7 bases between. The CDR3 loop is CASSLSPNNQPQHF. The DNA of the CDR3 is TGTGCCAGCAGTTTATCCCCAAACAATCAGCCCCAGCATTTT. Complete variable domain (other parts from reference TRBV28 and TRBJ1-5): DVKVTQSSRYLVKRTGEKVFLECVQDMDHENMFWYRQDPGLGLRLIYFSYDVKMKEKGDIPEGYSVSREKKERFSLILESASTNQTSMYLCASSLSPNNQPQHFGDGTRLSIL.

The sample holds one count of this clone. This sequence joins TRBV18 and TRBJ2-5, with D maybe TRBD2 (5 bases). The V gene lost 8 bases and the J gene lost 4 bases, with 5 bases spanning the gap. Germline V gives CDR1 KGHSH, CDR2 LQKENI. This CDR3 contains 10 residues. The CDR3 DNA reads TGTGCCAGCGAGGGAGAGACCCAGTACTTC. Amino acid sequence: CASEGETQYF.

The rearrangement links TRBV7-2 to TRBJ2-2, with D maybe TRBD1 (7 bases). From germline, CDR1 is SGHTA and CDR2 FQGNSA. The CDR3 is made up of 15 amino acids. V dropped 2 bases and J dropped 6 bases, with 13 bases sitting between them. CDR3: CASSLRQGGAGELFF. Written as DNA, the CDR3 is TGTGCCAGCAGCTTAAGACAGGGAGGCGCCGGGGAGCTGTTTTTT.

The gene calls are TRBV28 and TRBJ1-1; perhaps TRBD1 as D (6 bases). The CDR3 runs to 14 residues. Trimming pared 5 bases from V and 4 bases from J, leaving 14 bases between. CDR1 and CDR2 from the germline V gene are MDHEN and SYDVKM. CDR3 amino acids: CASSPGGARTEAFF. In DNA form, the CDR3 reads TGTGCCAGCAGTCCGGGGGGGGCACGCACTGAAGCTTTCTTT.

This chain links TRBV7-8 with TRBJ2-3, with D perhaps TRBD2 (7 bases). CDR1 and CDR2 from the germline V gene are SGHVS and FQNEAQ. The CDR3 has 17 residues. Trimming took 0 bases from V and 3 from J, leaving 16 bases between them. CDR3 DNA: TGTGCCAGCAGCTTAGCGGGGGGGCGCGGTTCAACAGATACGCAGTATTTT. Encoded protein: CASSLAGGRGSTDTQYF.

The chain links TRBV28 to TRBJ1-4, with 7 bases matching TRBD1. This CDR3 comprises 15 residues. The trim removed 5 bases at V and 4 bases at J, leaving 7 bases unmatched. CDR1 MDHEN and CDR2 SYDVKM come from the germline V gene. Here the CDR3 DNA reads TGTGCCAGCAGTCCAGGGACAGCAATTAATGAAAAACTGTTTTTT. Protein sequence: CASSPGTAINEKLFF. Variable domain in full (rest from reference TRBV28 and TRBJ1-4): DVKVTQSSRYLVKRTGEKVFLECVQDMDHENMFWYRQDPGLGLRLIYFSYDVKMKEKGDIPEGYSVSREKKERFSLILESASTNQTSMYLCASSPGTAINEKLFFGSGTQLSVL.

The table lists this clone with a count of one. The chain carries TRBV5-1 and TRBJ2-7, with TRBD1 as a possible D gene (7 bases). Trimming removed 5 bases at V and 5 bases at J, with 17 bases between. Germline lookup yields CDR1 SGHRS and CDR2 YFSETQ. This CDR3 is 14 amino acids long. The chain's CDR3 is CASRGAGQFHEQYF. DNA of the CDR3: TGCGCCAGCAGAGGCGCGGGACAGTTCCACGAGCAGTACTTC.

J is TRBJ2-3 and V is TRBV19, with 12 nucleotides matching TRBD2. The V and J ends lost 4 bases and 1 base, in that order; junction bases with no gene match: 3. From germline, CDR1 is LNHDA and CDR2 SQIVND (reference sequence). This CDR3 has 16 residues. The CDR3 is CASSKLAGGRTDTQYF. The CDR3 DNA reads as TGTGCCAGTAGTAAGCTAGCGGGGGGGCGCACAGATACGCAGTATTTT.

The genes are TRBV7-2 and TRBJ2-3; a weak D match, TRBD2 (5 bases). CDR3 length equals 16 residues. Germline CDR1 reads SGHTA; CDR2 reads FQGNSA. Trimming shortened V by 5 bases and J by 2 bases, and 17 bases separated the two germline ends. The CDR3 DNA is TGTGCCAGCAGCATCGGACTCGCAACGAACACAGATACGCAGTATTTT. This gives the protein CASSIGLATNTDTQYF.

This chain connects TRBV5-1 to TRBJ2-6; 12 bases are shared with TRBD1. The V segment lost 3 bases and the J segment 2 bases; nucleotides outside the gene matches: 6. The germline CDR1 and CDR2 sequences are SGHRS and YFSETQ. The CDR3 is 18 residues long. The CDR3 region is CASSSPGQGAAGANVLTF. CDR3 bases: TGCGCCAGCAGCTCTCCGGGACAGGGGGCGGCTGGGGCCAACGTCCTGACTTTC. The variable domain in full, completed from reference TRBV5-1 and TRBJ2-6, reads KAGVTQTPRYLIKTRGQQVTLSCSPISGHRSVSWYQQTPGQGLQFLFEYFSETQRNKGNFPGRFSGRQFSNSRSEMNVSTLELGDSALYLCASSSPGQGAAGANVLTFGAGSRLTVL.

CDR3 in amino acids: CAGRRGNYGYTF. DNA for the CDR3: TGTGCCGGCCGAAGGGGAAACTATGGCTACACCTTC. The rearrangement uses TRBV7-9 and TRBJ1-2, with TRBD1 as a possible D gene (5 bases). The CDR3 contains 12 residues. The germline CDR1 and CDR2 sequences are SEHNR and FQNEAQ (reference sequence). V was cut by 11 bases and J by 2 bases, with 12 bases left in between.

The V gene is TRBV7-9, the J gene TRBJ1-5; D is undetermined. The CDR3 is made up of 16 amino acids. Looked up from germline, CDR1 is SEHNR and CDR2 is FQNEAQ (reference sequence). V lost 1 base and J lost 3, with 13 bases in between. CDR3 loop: CASSLGSEVFNQPQHF. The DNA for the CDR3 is TGTGCCAGCAGCTTAGGTAGCGAGGTATTCAATCAGCCCCAGCATTTT.

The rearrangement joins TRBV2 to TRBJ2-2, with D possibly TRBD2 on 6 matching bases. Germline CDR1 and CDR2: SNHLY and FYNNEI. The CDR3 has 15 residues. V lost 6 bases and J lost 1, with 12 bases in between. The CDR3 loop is CASSRMGGNTGELFF. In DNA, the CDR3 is TGTGCCAGCAGCCGAATGGGGGGGAACACCGGGGAGCTGTTTTTT. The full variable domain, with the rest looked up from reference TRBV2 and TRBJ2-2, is EPEVTQTPSHQVTQMGQEVILRCVPISNHLYFYWYRQILGQKVEFLVSFYNNEISEKSEIFDDQFSVERPDGSNFTLKIRSTKLEDSAMYFCASSRMGGNTGELFFGEGSRLTVL.

This CDR3 is CASRRGGSPLHF. DNA for the CDR3: TGTGCCAGCAGACGAGGGGGTTCACCCCTCCACTTT. The chain joins TRBV6-5 to TRBJ1-6; D is possibly TRBD1 (6 bases). V was cut by 6 bases and J by 9 bases, with 9 bases left in between. The length of the CDR3 is 12 residues. Germline-derived CDR1 and CDR2 are MNHEY and SVGAGI.

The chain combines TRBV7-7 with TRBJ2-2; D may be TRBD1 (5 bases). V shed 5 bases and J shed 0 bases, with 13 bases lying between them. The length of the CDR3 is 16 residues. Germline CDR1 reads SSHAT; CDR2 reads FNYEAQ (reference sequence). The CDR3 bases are TGTGCCAGCAGCCTGACAGCGAGTGCGAACACCGGGGAGCTGTTTTTT. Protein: CASSLTASANTGELFF. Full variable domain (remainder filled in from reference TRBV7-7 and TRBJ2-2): GAGVSQSPRYKVTKRGQDVTLRCDPISSHATLYWYQQALGQGPEFLTYFNYEAQPDKSGLPSDRFSAERPEGSISTLTIQRTEQRDSAMYRCASSLTASANTGELFFGEGSRLTVL.

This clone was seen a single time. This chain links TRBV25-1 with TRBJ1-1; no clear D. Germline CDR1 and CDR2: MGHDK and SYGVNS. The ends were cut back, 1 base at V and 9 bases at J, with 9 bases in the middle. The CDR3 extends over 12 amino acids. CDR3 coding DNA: TGTGCCAGCAGTGAATCAGGCAGAAAAGCTTTCTTT. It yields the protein CASSESGRKAFF.